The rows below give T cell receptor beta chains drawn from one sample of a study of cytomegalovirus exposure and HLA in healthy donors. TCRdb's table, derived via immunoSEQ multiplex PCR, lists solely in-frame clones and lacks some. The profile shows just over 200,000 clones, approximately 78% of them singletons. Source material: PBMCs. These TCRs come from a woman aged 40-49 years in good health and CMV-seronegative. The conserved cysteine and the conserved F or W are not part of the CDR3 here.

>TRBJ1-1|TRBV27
ASSPIRGSTEAF
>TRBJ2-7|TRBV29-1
SVGTSGGTGKQC
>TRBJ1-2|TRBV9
ASSVGTGYGYT
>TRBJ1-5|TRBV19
ASSSTGGIGQPQH
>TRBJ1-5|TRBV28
ASSFPGQGLQPQH
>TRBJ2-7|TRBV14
ASSQDRTATYEQY
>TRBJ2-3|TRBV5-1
ASTPGQGTDTQY
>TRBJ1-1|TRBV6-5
ASKRAGGTEAF
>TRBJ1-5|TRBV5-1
ASSIKTGDQPQH
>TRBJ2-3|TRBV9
ASSTGTSGDTQY
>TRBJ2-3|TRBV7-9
ASSLGPPGDTQY
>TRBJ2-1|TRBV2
ASTRDDRGHNEQF
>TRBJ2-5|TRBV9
ASSVDGDTQY
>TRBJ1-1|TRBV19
ASSTVGAGTEAF
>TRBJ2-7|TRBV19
ASRYGTGGAEEQY
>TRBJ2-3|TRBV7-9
ASSSTSGADTQY
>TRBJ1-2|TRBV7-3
ASSLTGTTYGYT
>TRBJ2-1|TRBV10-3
AISESGLTYSNEQF
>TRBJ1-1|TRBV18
ASSSGQGHTEAF
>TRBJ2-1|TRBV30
AWSWERSYNEQF
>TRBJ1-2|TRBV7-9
ASTGGANYGYT
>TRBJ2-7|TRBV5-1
ASSYATGPTGEQY
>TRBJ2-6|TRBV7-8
ASSLVGGSTGANVLT
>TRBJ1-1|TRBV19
ATIAGDTEAF
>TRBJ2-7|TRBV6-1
ASSEQYSGYEQY
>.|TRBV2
ASGAQSYEQY
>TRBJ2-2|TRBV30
AWHREGTGELF
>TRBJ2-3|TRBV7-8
ASSLAGVAADTQY
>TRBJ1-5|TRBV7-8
ASSLAGGRLGNQPQH
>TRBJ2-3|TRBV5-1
ASSPGTSRNTDTQY
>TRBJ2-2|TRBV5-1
ASTFIASPSPGELF
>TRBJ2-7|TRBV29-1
SVEGQGYEQY
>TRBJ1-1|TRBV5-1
ASSRTGGASTEAF
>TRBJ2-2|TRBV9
ASSAQAAGGPNTGELF
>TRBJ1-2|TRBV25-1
ASSESGTGNRGYT
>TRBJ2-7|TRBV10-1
ASKEGRTYEQY
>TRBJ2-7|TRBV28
ASSRTGGGSYEQY
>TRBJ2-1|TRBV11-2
ASSLAGGVDEQF
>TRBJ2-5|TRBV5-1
ASSTHGGSETQY
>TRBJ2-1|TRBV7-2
ASSLALAGDEQF
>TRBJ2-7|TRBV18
ASSRGAGAREEQY
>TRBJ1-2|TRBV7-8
ASSLDVSYGYT
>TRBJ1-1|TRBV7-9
ASSSGQAMNTEAF
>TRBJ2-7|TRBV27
ASSQNSGHWVYEQY
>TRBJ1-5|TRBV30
AWSLPGQPQH
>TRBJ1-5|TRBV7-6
ASSLSPPDSSNQPQH
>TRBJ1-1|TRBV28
ASSLAALNTEAF
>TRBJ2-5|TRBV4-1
ASSSPAGGLQETQY
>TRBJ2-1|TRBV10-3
AITPTGSHEQF
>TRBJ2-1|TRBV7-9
ASSSSLAGAHYNEQF
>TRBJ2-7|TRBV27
ASSLQAGGYTTSYEQY
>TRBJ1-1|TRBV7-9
ASSPKTGGHLMNTEAF
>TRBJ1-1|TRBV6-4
ASSKGPGGTEAF
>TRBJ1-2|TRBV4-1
ASSQDGTPYYGYT